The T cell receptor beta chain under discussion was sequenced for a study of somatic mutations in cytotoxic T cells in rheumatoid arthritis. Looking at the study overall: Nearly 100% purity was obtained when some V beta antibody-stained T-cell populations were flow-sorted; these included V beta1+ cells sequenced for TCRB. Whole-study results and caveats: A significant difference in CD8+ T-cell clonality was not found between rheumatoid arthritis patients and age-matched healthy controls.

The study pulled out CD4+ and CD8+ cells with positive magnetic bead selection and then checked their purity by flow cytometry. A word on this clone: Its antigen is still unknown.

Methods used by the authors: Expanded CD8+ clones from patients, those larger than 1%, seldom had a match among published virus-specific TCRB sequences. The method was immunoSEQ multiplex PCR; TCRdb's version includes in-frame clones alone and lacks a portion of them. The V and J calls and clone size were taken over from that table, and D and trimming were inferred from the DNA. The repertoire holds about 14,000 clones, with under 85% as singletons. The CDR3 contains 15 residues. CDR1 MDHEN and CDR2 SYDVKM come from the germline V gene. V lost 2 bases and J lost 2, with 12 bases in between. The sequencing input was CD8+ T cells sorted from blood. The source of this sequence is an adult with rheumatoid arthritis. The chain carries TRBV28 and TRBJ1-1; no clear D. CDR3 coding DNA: TGTGCCAGCAGTTTACCTCGGTCAGTAAACACTGAAGCTTTCTTT. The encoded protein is CASSLPRSVNTEAFF.